These 32 T cell receptor beta chains were sequenced from one sample in a study of CD8 T cells in ankylosing spondylitis. Their target antigens are unknown. TCRdb redid the calling of the 5' RACE reads with MiXCR, one entry per CDR3 protein. The sample contains about 440,000 distinct CDR3 sequences, roughly a sixth of which appear only once. Study outcomes and limitations: There was a TCR beta motif, made of several highly homologous variants, that appeared characteristic of ankylosing spondylitis blood.

Sample: blood, either unsorted or a sorted T cell fraction (not recorded which). Every receptor here comes from a male donor with ankylosing spondylitis.

This clonotype was seen repeatedly, ten times or more. The chain recombines TRBV28 with TRBJ2-7, with a weak D call TRBD2 (6 bases). The CDR3 runs to 15 residues. Trimming left V 5 bases short and J 3 bases short, with 17 bases between. Germline values: CDR1 MDHEN, CDR2 SYDVKM. CDR3 DNA sequence: TGTGCCAGCAGTGATACCAGCGGGCAGGTCTACGAGCAGTACTTC. It encodes CASSDTSGQVYEQYF.

This rearrangement joins TRBV20-1 to TRBJ2-7; D is tentatively TRBD1 or TRBD2 (7 bases each). From germline, CDR1 is DFQATT and CDR2 SNEGSKA (reference sequence). Trimming cost V 2 bases and J 4 bases, with 15 bases left between them. The CDR3 loop spans 14 amino acids. Written as DNA, the CDR3 is TGCAGTGCTAGACCCACCAGGGGGGGATACGAGCAGTACTTC. It translates to CSARPTRGGYEQYF.

Only a few counts were recorded for this clonotype. V and J are TRBV5-1 and TRBJ2-3, with 10 nucleotides matching TRBD2. Per germline, CDR1 SGHRS and CDR2 YFSETQ. The CDR3 contains 15 residues. Germline trimming cut 1 base from V and 5 bases from J; bases unmatched to any gene: 4. CDR3 DNA sequence: TGCGCCAGCAGCTTGCAGCGGGGGGGCTTAGATACGCAGTATTTT. Residues: CASSLQRGGLDTQYF.

This clonotype showed up many times. One end of the junction varies from germline; a read error may be responsible. The chain is built from TRBV12-3 or TRBV12-4 and TRBJ2-1, with 7 bases identical to TRBD2. There are 12 residues in the CDR3. CDR3 nucleotide sequence: TGTGCCAGCAGCCCCGTTAGACTAGCCTCCCACTTC. This encodes CASSPVRLASHF.

V is TRBV20-1 and J is TRBJ2-2, with 8 bases matching TRBD2. V shed 1 base, J shed 6 bases, and the junction held 10 bases outside the gene matches. The CDR3 is 16 amino acids. CDR1 DFQATT and CDR2 SNEGSKA come from the germline V gene (reference sequence). Written as DNA, the CDR3 is TGCAGTGCTAGAGTCAGGAGCGGGAGAAGGGCCGGGGAGCTGTTTTTT. It yields the protein CSARVRSGRRAGELFF.

This clonotype was recorded a few times. This chain connects TRBV10-3 to TRBJ2-3; weak D call: TRBD2 (6 bases). Trimming shortened V by 5 bases and J by 4 bases, and 16 bases separated the two germline ends. The germline V gene encodes CDR1 ENHRY and CDR2 SYGVKD. The CDR3 has 15 amino acids. CDR3 sequence reads: CAISHGGGVADTQYF. The CDR3 nucleotides read TGTGCCATCAGTCACGGTGGCGGGGTGGCAGATACGCAGTATTTT.

This clonotype was seen ten or more times. The chain is built from TRBV12-3 or TRBV12-4 and TRBJ2-3; the match to TRBD2 covers 7 bases. V lost 8 bases, J lost 2 bases, and 4 bases stayed unmatched. The CDR3 runs 13 residues. CDR3 loop: CASRAGTTDTQYF. The CDR3 coding sequence is TGTGCCAGCCGAGCGGGGACCACAGATACGCAGTATTTT.

In its sample, this clonotype was seen a few times. This rearrangement joins TRBV7-9 to TRBJ1-5; D gene ambiguous. There are 12 residues in the CDR3. Trimming took off 3 bases at V and 10 bases at J, with 10 bases between the two ends. CDR1 SEHNR and CDR2 FQNEAQ come from the germline V gene (reference sequence). CDR3 in amino acids: CASSFDGGPQHF. The CDR3 DNA reads TGTGCCAGCAGCTTTGACGGAGGCCCCCAGCATTTT.

This chain joins TRBV7-9 and TRBJ2-7; D possibly uses TRBD1 or TRBD2 (5 bases each). Germline V gene data show CDR1 as SEHNR and CDR2 as FQNEAQ (reference sequence). CDR3 length: 16 residues. Trimming took 0 bases from V and 2 from J, leaving 14 bases between them. CDR3 sequence reads: CASSLAVGTSAYEQYF. The CDR3 DNA follows: TGTGCCAGCAGCTTAGCGGTGGGGACGTCGGCCTACGAGCAGTACTTC.

The sample holds a few counts of this clonotype. The chain has TRBV12-5 and TRBJ1-1; D call uncertain. The CDR3 length is 13 residues. The germline V gene has CDR1 LGHNT and CDR2 FRNRAP. The V and J ends lost 2 bases and 1 base respectively, with 5 bases between them. Here the CDR3 reads CASGLSKNTEAFF. The CDR3 bases are TGTGCTAGTGGTTTGTCCAAGAACACTGAAGCTTTCTTT.

The genes are TRBV5-1 and TRBJ1-1; no definite D call. V was pared by 4 bases and J by 0 bases, with 16 bases between. The germline V gene has CDR1 SGHRS and CDR2 YFSETQ. CDR3 length equals 16 residues. CDR3 loop: CASSRHTNRMNTEAFF. In DNA form, the CDR3 reads TGCGCCAGCAGCCGACACACTAACCGCATGAACACTGAAGCTTTCTTT.

The chain links TRBV6-1 to TRBJ1-5, with TRBD1 identical over 7 bases. This CDR3 spans 14 amino acids. CDR1 is MNHNS, CDR2 SASEGT, per germline. With V trimmed by 6 bases and J by 3 bases, 5 bases remained unmatched. CDR3 sequence (DNA): TGTGCCAGCAGGGTTGGGACAGACAATCAGCCCCAGCATTTT. Its protein product is CASRVGTDNQPQHF.

This clonotype has a handful of counts. The chain has TRBV5-1 and TRBJ2-1, with 10 bases lining up with TRBD2. Trimming took 2 bases from V and 6 from J; bases not matched to a gene: 2. CDR3 length: 14 residues. The V gene's germline CDR1 is SGHRS and CDR2 YFSETQ. Here the CDR3 reads CASSFSSGSNEQFF. In DNA, the CDR3 is TGCGCCAGCAGCTTTTCTAGCGGGAGCAATGAGCAGTTCTTC.

Many counts were recorded for this clonotype. At one boundary the junction diverges from the germline segment, which might be a read error. The CDR3 spells CASSLGGSNQPQHF. DNA for the CDR3: TGTGCCAGCAGCTTAGGGGGAAGCAATCAGCCCCAGCATTTT. The V gene is TRBV5-1, the J gene TRBJ1-5; tentative D call: TRBD1 (6 bases). This CDR3 is 14 amino acids long. Germline V gene data show CDR1 as SGHRS and CDR2 as YFSETQ.

This clonotype was found a few times. The chain combines TRBV18 with TRBJ2-5; 7 nucleotides agree with TRBD1. Germline V lookup: CDR1 KGHSH, CDR2 LQKENI. V lost 3 bases to trimming and J lost 1 base; unmatched junction nucleotides: 5. The CDR3 contains 15 residues. CDR3 nucleotides: TGTGCCAGCTCACCGGACAGGCAACGCCAAGAGACCCAGTACTTC. Protein sequence: CASSPDRQRQETQYF.

The chain has TRBV11-2 and TRBJ1-4; a possible D gene is TRBD1 (6 bases). CDR3 length: 14 residues. CDR1 is SGHAT and CDR2 is FQNNGV in the germline V gene. Trimming removed 2 bases at V and 8 bases at J, with 12 bases between. The CDR3 loop is CASSLRGRDEKLFF. CDR3 sequence (DNA): TGTGCCAGCAGCTTACGGGGGCGCGACGAAAAACTGTTTTTT.

This clonotype was observed a few times. The chain combines TRBV12-3 or TRBV12-4 with TRBJ2-7, with 8 positions matching TRBD1. The CDR3 totals 16 residues. The junction had 13 bases not matched to a gene; V was cut back by 6 bases and J by 3 bases. The CDR3 region is CASSDSGTGAHYEQYF. CDR3 bases: TGTGCCAGCAGCGATTCCGGGACAGGCGCGCACTACGAGCAGTACTTC.

Only a few counts were recorded for this clonotype. J is TRBJ1-2 and V is TRBV5-1; maybe TRBD1 (6 bases). The CDR3 runs 14 residues. V lost 0 bases and J lost 4, with 10 bases in between. Per germline, CDR1 SGHRS and CDR2 YFSETQ. Written as DNA, the CDR3 is TGCGCCAGCAGCTTGGCAGGGGACCTCTATGGCTACACCTTC. Its translation: CASSLAGDLYGYTF.

The chain has TRBV20-1 and TRBJ1-1, with 8 bases aligning to TRBD1. Trimming cost V 2 bases and J 4 bases; bases outside gene matches: 3. The CDR3 extends over 13 amino acids. Germline V gene lookup returns CDR1 DFQATT and CDR2 SNEGSKA (reference sequence). CDR3 residues: CSARIQGATEAFF. The CDR3 DNA follows: TGCAGTGCTAGAATCCAGGGGGCCACTGAAGCTTTCTTT.

The chain employs TRBV25-1 and TRBJ2-7; the D is unclear. Germline lookup yields CDR1 MGHDK and CDR2 SYGVNS. Trimming removed 1 base at V and 8 bases at J, with 12 bases between. This CDR3 is built from 13 residues. In DNA, the CDR3 is TGTGCCAGCAGTGAATTCTCTACGCGCCAGCAGTACTTC. It specifies CASSEFSTRQQYF.

The chain joins TRBV5-1 to TRBJ2-3; D may match TRBD1 or TRBD2 (5 bases each). Germline CDR1 and CDR2: SGHRS and YFSETQ. CDR3 length: 16 residues. V shed 2 bases and J shed 4 bases, with 17 bases lying between them. CDR3 region: CASSFGRGQGADTQYF. CDR3 DNA: TGCGCCAGCAGCTTTGGTCGTGGCCAGGGAGCAGATACGCAGTATTTT. The full variable domain, in which reference TRBV5-1 and TRBJ2-3 provide the parts outside the CDR3, is KAGVTQTPRYLIKTRGQQVTLSCSPISGHRSVSWYQQTPGQGLQFLFEYFSETQRNKGNFPGRFSGRQFSNSRSEMNVSTLELGDSALYLCASSFGRGQGADTQYFGPGTRLTVL.

The chain recombines TRBV12-3 or TRBV12-4 with TRBJ1-6; D perhaps matches TRBD1 (5 bases). This CDR3 has 15 residues. Deletions cut 2 bases from V and 10 bases from J, with 15 bases between. Here the CDR3 reads CASSLRGRLDSPLHF. CDR3 coding DNA: TGTGCCAGCAGTTTACGGGGGAGGTTGGACTCACCCCTCCACTTT.

This clonotype was seen a few times. V usage is TRBV2 and J usage is TRBJ1-1; the D gene is possibly TRBD1 (5 bases). Per the germline V gene, CDR1 is SNHLY and CDR2 is FYNNEI. This CDR3 contains 14 residues. The V and J ends lost 4 bases and 3 bases respectively, with 12 bases between them. The CDR3 DNA reads as TGTGCCAGCAGTGTTGGGGCAGCGTACACTGAAGCTTTCTTT. Protein product: CASSVGAAYTEAFF.

This clonotype showed up many times. The chain links TRBV7-2 to TRBJ2-3; D gene uncertain. Per germline, CDR1 SGHTA and CDR2 FQGNSA. This CDR3 comprises 16 residues. Trimming stripped 5 bases from V and 1 base from J, with 16 bases between. CDR3 protein: CASSLMWAQGTDTQYF. As DNA, the CDR3 is TGTGCCAGCAGCCTCATGTGGGCGCAAGGCACAGATACGCAGTATTTT.

There are a few counts of this clonotype. This sequence joins TRBV20-1 and TRBJ2-5; a possible D gene is TRBD2 (6 bases). V was shortened by 6 bases and J by 2 bases, with 16 bases between the two germline ends. Germline CDR1 and CDR2: DFQATT and SNEGSKA (reference sequence). This CDR3 region has 14 residues. CDR3 residues: CSAPNRETQETQYF. Written as DNA, the CDR3 is TGCAGTGCGCCCAACCGGGAGACGCAAGAGACCCAGTACTTC.

This chain links TRBV6-1 with TRBJ2-3; D ambiguous. The V gene's germline CDR1 is MNHNS and CDR2 SASEGT. The CDR3 loop spans 13 amino acids. The V gene lost 8 bases and the J gene lost 6 bases, with 15 bases spanning the gap. This chain's CDR3 is CASYSLRRDTQYF. Here the CDR3 DNA reads TGTGCCAGCTATAGCCTCCGCCGGGATACGCAGTATTTT.

This clonotype occurred a few times. The genes are TRBV2 and TRBJ1-1; the match to TRBD1 covers 9 bases. Germline lookup yields CDR1 SNHLY and CDR2 FYNNEI. The CDR3 covers 14 residues. Germline trimming cut 7 bases from V and 0 bases from J; bases unmatched to any gene: 3. The CDR3 DNA follows: TGTGCCAGCATTAGACAGGGGGTGAACACTGAAGCTTTCTTT. This translates into CASIRQGVNTEAFF.

The chain links TRBV7-9 to TRBJ2-5; possible D gene TRBD2, 6 bases. The CDR3 spans 15 residues. Looked up from germline, CDR1 is SEHNR and CDR2 is FQNEAQ (reference sequence). V gave up 1 base and J gave up 2 bases, with 11 bases separating them. The CDR3 coding sequence is TGTGCCAGCAGCTTAGGAGCGGGTAGGCAAGAGACCCAGTACTTC. It yields the protein CASSLGAGRQETQYF.

This clonotype turned up a few times. Mismatch with germline at one junction end may stem from a read error. The chain couples TRBV6-1 to TRBJ2-5, with 10 bases that match TRBD2. The CDR3 extends over 14 amino acids. Germline CDR1 is MNHNS and CDR2 is SASEGT. The CDR3 region has the DNA TGTGCCAGCAGTGTGAGGCTAGCGGGAGAGAACCAGTACTTC. It encodes CASSVRLAGENQYF.

This clonotype was detected only a few times. The chain joins TRBV7-2 to TRBJ1-3; D may be TRBD1 (5 bases). Looked up from germline, CDR1 is SGHTA and CDR2 is FQGNSA. The V and J ends lost 0 bases and 2 bases respectively, with 14 bases between them. The CDR3 is 17 amino acids. CDR3 sequence (DNA): TGTGCCAGCAGCTTAGCGATGTTAAGAGGGGCTGGAAACACCATATATTTT. Protein sequence: CASSLAMLRGAGNTIYF.

This clonotype has a handful of counts. V gene TRBV15 combines with J gene TRBJ2-2, with 7 bases that match TRBD2. CDR1 is LNHNV, CDR2 YYDKDF, per germline (reference sequence). Trimming removed 7 bases from V and 0 bases from J; junction bases left unmatched: 5. The CDR3 length is 15 residues. The CDR3 bases are TGTGCCACCACCGCGGGGGACTCGAACACCGGGGAGCTGTTTTTT. This codes for CATTAGDSNTGELFF.

Concerning this clonotype: The junction differs from germline at one of its ends, possibly a read error. The rearrangement uses TRBV29-1 and TRBJ2-1; D not certain. Germline assignment: CDR1 SQVTM and CDR2 ANQGSEA. CDR3 length: 12 amino acids. CDR3 sequence (DNA): TGCAGCGTTCGAACTCCAAATAATGATCAGTTCTTC. Amino acid sequence: CSVRTPNNDQFF.